Sequencing of this TCR beta chain was carried out in a study of blood T cell repertoires in COVID-19. About the research overall: The study drew acute and convalescent COVID-19 samples from the United States, Italy and Spain. In each case, the material was cDNA or gDNA derived from T cells, B-cell-depleted T cells, or PBMCs.

V lost 0 bases, J lost 8 bases, and 16 bases lay in between. CDR3 length: 15 amino acids. Germline CDR1 and CDR2: SGHAT and FQNNGV. Original analysis: Estimated nucleated cell counts came from reference gene primer amplification. Repertoires were generated with immunoSEQ multiplex PCR, while TCRdb's copy carries only in-frame clones and drops some. V and J calls and clone size are those listed in that table; D and trimming were worked out from the DNA. The table includes tens of thousands of clones, roughly 84% detected once. The specimen sequenced was peripheral blood. This sequence originates from a man over 45 with acute or convalescent COVID-19. The chain recombines TRBV11-2 with TRBJ1-1, with D hard to call. CDR3 nucleotides: TGTGCCAGCAGCTTAGATTCGGCAGGTTTTATAGAAGCTTTCTTT. Its translation: CASSLDSAGFIEAFF.